These 28 T cell receptor beta chains originate from one sample sequenced in a study of T-cell memory formation after mild COVID-19. In TCRdb, the 5' RACE reads were re-called with MiXCR into one record per CDR3 protein. The sample consists of roughly 340,000 distinct CDR3 sequences, 20% to 25% of them appearing once. Specimen: PBMCs or a T cell subset sorted from them (not recorded which). These receptors were collected from a man between 18 and 35 years old who had mild COVID-19 (a few samples of this study predate the infection). Cell type and time point are not known.

This clonotype was found a few times. J is TRBJ2-3 and V is TRBV4-2, with D tentatively TRBD2 (5 bases). The germline gives CDR1 LGHNA, CDR2 YNFKEQ. Trimming removed 2 bases at V and 1 base at J, with 16 bases between. This CDR3 spans 17 amino acids. CDR3 loop: CASSQPGVTDRTDTQYF. As DNA, the CDR3 is TGTGCCAGCAGCCAACCCGGGGTAACCGACCGCACAGATACGCAGTATTTT.

There are a few counts of this clonotype. The chain uses TRBV4-1 and TRBJ1-2, with unresolved D. The CDR3 covers 15 residues. Trimming pared 2 bases from V and 4 bases from J, leaving 14 bases between. Germline CDR1 is MGHRA and CDR2 is YSYEKL. For the CDR3, the DNA is TGCGCCAGCAGCCAACTTCTCGGCCCGAGCTATGGCTACACCTTC. As protein: CASSQLLGPSYGYTF.

This chain connects TRBV29-1 to TRBJ2-5, with D unresolved. Germline V lookup: CDR1 SQVTM, CDR2 ANQGSEA. This CDR3 comprises 16 residues. V dropped 4 bases and J dropped 1 base, with 19 bases sitting between them. In DNA form, the CDR3 reads TGCAGCGTTGGGACGATTCTTCTGGAATCCCAAGAGACCCAGTACTTC. Protein sequence: CSVGTILLESQETQYF.

This clonotype was detected once. CDR3 sequence (DNA): TGTGCCAGCAAGCTTCTGACAGGTCTCGGTGAAGCTTTCTTT. As protein: CASKLLTGLGEAFF. The chain couples TRBV6-6 to TRBJ1-1, with a weak D call TRBD1 (6 bases). The V end was cut by 7 bases, the J end by 7 bases, with 19 bases between. The CDR3 runs to 14 residues. The germline gives CDR1 MNHNY, CDR2 SVGAGI (reference sequence).

This chain uses TRBV12-3 or TRBV12-4 with TRBJ2-1; unclear D gene. Trimming pared 3 bases from V and 4 bases from J, leaving 7 bases between. CDR3 length: 13 residues. The CDR3 nucleotides are TGTGCCAGCAGTTTCAGACCGTACAATGAGCAGTTCTTC. Translated, it gives CASSFRPYNEQFF.

This clonotype was seen a handful of times. As DNA, the CDR3 is TGTGCCAGCAGCTCCCGACCGGGGGGCGGGGGGGACTATACGCAGTATTTT. This encodes CASSSRPGGGGDYTQYF. The chain uses TRBV5-4 and TRBJ2-3; 9 bases line up with TRBD2. Unmatched junction bases numbered 15, after V lost 3 bases and J lost 7 bases. This CDR3 has 17 amino acids. Germline V gene data show CDR1 as SGHNT and CDR2 as YYREEE (reference sequence).

This clonotype was seen a single time. The chain has TRBV20-1 and TRBJ1-4; 8 bases agree with TRBD1. The CDR3 consists of 14 residues. V shed 6 bases, J shed 3 bases, and the junction held 6 bases outside the gene matches. Germline V gene data show CDR1 as DFQATT and CDR2 as SNEGSKA (reference sequence). The chain's CDR3 is CSAPGGVANEKLFF. DNA for the CDR3: TGCAGTGCACCAGGGGGCGTGGCTAATGAAAAACTGTTTTTT.

This clonotype has ten or more counts. This chain's CDR3 is CASSLERTTDTQYF. The DNA for the CDR3 is TGTGCCAGCAGCTTAGAGCGGACTACAGATACGCAGTATTTT. The chain uses TRBV7-2 and TRBJ2-3; D perhaps matches TRBD2 (5 bases). In germline, CDR1 is SGHTA, CDR2 FQGNSA. V shed 1 base and J shed 3 bases, with 8 bases lying between them. This CDR3 comprises 14 residues.

The chain carries TRBV6-2 or TRBV6-3 and TRBJ1-5; TRBD1 aligns across 9 bases. V trimming: 3 bases; J trimming: 7 bases; junction bases outside the gene matches: 4. Looked up from germline, CDR1 is MNHEY and CDR2 is SVGEGT. The CDR3 has 14 residues. CDR3 nucleotide sequence: TGTGCCAGCAGTTATGGGACAGGGAGGCAGCCCCAGCATTTT. It specifies CASSYGTGRQPQHF.

This clonotype has a handful of counts. This chain connects TRBV10-3 to TRBJ2-3; no clear D gene. Germline values: CDR1 ENHRY, CDR2 SYGVKD. V was clipped by 1 base and J by 4 bases, with 3 bases between them. The CDR3 loop spans 12 amino acids. The CDR3 sequence: CAISEFADTQYF. The CDR3 DNA reads TGTGCCATCAGTGAGTTCGCAGATACGCAGTATTTT.

This sequence joins TRBV6-6 and TRBJ2-1; 14 nucleotides match TRBD2. Germline lookup yields CDR1 MNHNY and CDR2 SVGAGI (reference sequence). This CDR3 spans 16 amino acids. V lost 6 bases, J lost 8 bases, and 9 bases stayed unmatched. This chain's CDR3 is CASSPGTSGGGDEQFF. As DNA, the CDR3 is TGTGCCAGCAGCCCAGGGACTAGCGGGGGCGGAGATGAGCAGTTCTTC.

In this sample, this clonotype turned up many times. This sequence joins TRBV6-5 and TRBJ1-5; TRBD1 is a possible D gene (6 bases). The CDR3 totals 17 residues. The V and J ends lost 5 bases and 1 base respectively, with 18 bases between them. From germline, CDR1 is MNHEY and CDR2 SVGAGI. This CDR3 is CASSATGLVVSNQPQHF. The CDR3 DNA reads as TGTGCCAGCAGTGCAACAGGGTTAGTGGTGAGCAATCAGCCCCAGCATTTT.

The chain uses TRBV20-1 and TRBJ2-7, with unresolved D. Germline CDR1 reads DFQATT; CDR2 reads SNEGSKA (reference sequence). Trimming removed 3 bases at V and 3 bases at J, with 3 bases between. The CDR3 contains 10 residues. Here the CDR3 DNA reads TGCAGTGCTAGGGGCTACGAGCAGTACGTC. Protein: CSARGYEQYV.

This clonotype has more than one count but fewer than ten. The chain carries TRBV19 and TRBJ2-3; D is possibly TRBD1 (6 bases). Deletions cut 5 bases from V and 5 bases from J, with 17 bases between. Germline loops: CDR1 LNHDA, CDR2 SQIVND (reference sequence). The CDR3 is 15 amino acids. The CDR3 protein is CASSLTLGRGDTQYF. The CDR3 DNA reads as TGTGCCAGTAGTCTTACCCTGGGCAGGGGAGATACGCAGTATTTT.

There are a few counts of this clonotype. The chain employs TRBV15 and TRBJ2-2, with TRBD1 as a possible D gene (5 bases). Trimming stripped 5 bases from V and 2 bases from J, with 9 bases between. The CDR3 covers 14 residues. Germline lookup yields CDR1 LNHNV and CDR2 YYDKDF (reference sequence). CDR3 loop: CATSDDSNTGELFF. The CDR3 nucleotides read TGTGCCACCAGCGATGACAGCAACACCGGGGAGCTGTTTTTT.

This clonotype was found a few times. The DNA for the CDR3 is TGTGCCAGCGCGGCAGGGCCAATTCGTAATTCACCCCTCCACTTT. Its protein is CASAAGPIRNSPLHF. The chain has TRBV5-5 and TRBJ1-6; maybe TRBD1 (5 bases). V shed 7 bases and J shed 6 bases, with 17 bases lying between them. This CDR3 is built from 15 residues. Per the germline V gene, CDR1 is SGHKS and CDR2 is YYEKEE (reference sequence).

A few counts support this clonotype. The J gene is TRBJ2-7, the V gene TRBV20-1; TRBD1 aligns across 11 bases. CDR1 DFQATT and CDR2 SNEGSKA come from the germline V gene (reference sequence). J gave up 2 bases and V 1 base, and 16 bases lay outside the gene matches. CDR3 length: 19 residues. In DNA, the CDR3 is TGCAGTGCTAGAGGGGGATTCGGACAGGGGGCCGGGCTCCCCTACGAGCAGTACTTC. It specifies CSARGGFGQGAGLPYEQYF.

J is TRBJ2-1 and V is TRBV4-3; possible D gene TRBD2, 6 bases. V shed 2 bases and J shed 9 bases, with 14 bases lying between them. The CDR3 extends over 14 amino acids. Germline CDR1 LGHNA, CDR2 YSLEER. CDR3 sequence (DNA): TGCGCCAGCAGCCAATCGGGACTCTGGAGTGAGCAGTTCTTC. Encoded protein: CASSQSGLWSEQFF.

This chain connects TRBV4-1 to TRBJ2-7; D is perhaps TRBD1 or TRBD2 (5 bases each). Germline CDR1 MGHRA, CDR2 YSYEKL. V gave up 4 bases and J gave up 3 bases, with 10 bases separating them. The CDR3 sequence is 13 residues long. For the CDR3, the DNA is TGCGCCAGCAGCCGCCCTGGGGGCTACGAGCAGTACTTC. Its protein is CASSRPGGYEQYF.

There are many counts of this clonotype. This rearrangement joins TRBV7-2 to TRBJ2-4; possibly TRBD1 for D (5 bases). Trimming pared 0 bases from V and 1 base from J, leaving 10 bases between. This CDR3 contains 16 residues. Germline V gene lookup returns CDR1 SGHTA and CDR2 FQGNSA. This CDR3 reads CASSLASQGAKNIQYF. CDR3 nucleotides: TGTGCCAGCAGCTTAGCGAGCCAGGGCGCCAAAAACATTCAGTACTTC. Filled out from reference TRBV7-2 and TRBJ2-4, the complete variable domain reads GAGVSQSPSNKVTEKGKDVELRCDPISGHTALYWYRQSLGQGLEFLIYFQGNSAPDKSGLPSDRFSAERTGGSVSTLTIQRTQQEDSAVYLCASSLASQGAKNIQYFGAGTRLSVL.

This clonotype came up many times. This chain's CDR3 is CASSPRGAVTGELFF. In DNA form, the CDR3 reads TGCGCCAGCAGTCCTAGGGGGGCTGTCACCGGGGAGCTGTTTTTT. The rearrangement links TRBV4-3 to TRBJ2-2; D could derive from TRBD1 or TRBD2 (6 bases each). The CDR3 covers 15 residues. Germline loops: CDR1 LGHNA, CDR2 YSLEER. With 6 bases removed from V and 4 bases from J, the gap between germline ends came to 15 bases.

The table lists this clonotype with a few counts. The chain has TRBV30 and TRBJ2-7; D is undetermined. Germline V gene sequence: CDR1 GTSNPN, CDR2 SVGIG (reference sequence). V lost 5 bases, J lost 0 bases, and 5 bases lay in between. The CDR3 has 11 amino acids. This CDR3 is CAWGISYEQYF. Here the CDR3 DNA reads TGTGCCTGGGGGATCTCCTACGAGCAGTACTTC.

This rearrangement joins TRBV7-9 to TRBJ1-1, with D possibly matching TRBD1 (6 bases). CDR1 is SEHNR, CDR2 FQNEAQ, per germline (reference sequence). This CDR3 comprises 16 residues. Between the trimmed V and J ends, which lost 6 bases and 2 bases, there was a span of 19 bases. The CDR3 nucleotides read TGTGCCAGCAGGAGTGACAGGAGGGGGATAAACACTGAAGCTTTCTTT. Encoded protein: CASRSDRRGINTEAFF.

The chain recombines TRBV11-2 with TRBJ1-2, with TRBD1 matching over 7 bases. Trimming cost V 4 bases and J 4 bases; bases outside gene matches: 9. The CDR3 contains 15 residues. Germline assignment: CDR1 SGHAT and CDR2 FQNNGV. The CDR3 loop reads CASSSHDRASYGYTF. As DNA, the CDR3 is TGTGCCAGCAGCTCACATGACAGGGCTTCCTATGGCTACACCTTC.

This clonotype was observed at least ten times. The chain employs TRBV6-2 or TRBV6-3 and TRBJ2-7; tentative D call: TRBD2 (6 bases). CDR3 length equals 13 residues. Germline CDR1 reads MNHEY; CDR2 reads SVGEGT. Trimming took off 7 bases at V and 5 bases at J, with 15 bases between the two ends. The CDR3 region has the DNA TGTGCCAGCATGTGGGCGGCGGGGAACGAGCAGTACTTC. Translation gives CASMWAAGNEQYF.

This clonotype turned up a few times. The chain recombines TRBV7-8 with TRBJ1-5; D is possibly TRBD1 (5 bases). The germline gives CDR1 SGHVS, CDR2 FQNEAQ. CDR3 size: 16 residues. With 1 base removed from V and 0 bases from J, the gap between germline ends came to 10 bases. As DNA, the CDR3 is TGTGCCAGCAGCTTAGTCGGGGGTTATAGCAATCAGCCCCAGCATTTT. Translating gives CASSLVGGYSNQPQHF.

The genes are TRBV9 and TRBJ2-1, with 10 nucleotides matching TRBD2. Trimming cost V 0 bases and J 7 bases; bases outside gene matches: 7. Germline CDR1 and CDR2: SGDLS and YYNGEE. The length of the CDR3 is 16 residues. In DNA form, the CDR3 reads TGTGCCAGCAGCGTAGGTCGTAGCGGGAGGCTTAATGAGCAGTTCTTC. Its translation: CASSVGRSGRLNEQFF.

The chain employs TRBV20-1 and TRBJ2-5; D call uncertain. The CDR3 consists of 14 residues. The germline CDR1 and CDR2 sequences are DFQATT and SNEGSKA (reference sequence). The V end lost 7 bases, the J end lost 4 bases, and 19 bases lay between the germline ends. The CDR3 loop reads CSVPPLAALETQYF. As DNA, the CDR3 is TGCAGTGTTCCGCCACTCGCGGCCCTAGAGACCCAGTACTTC.